A selection of T cell receptor beta chains follows, all from one sample in a study of tumor-infiltrating lymphocytes in primary liver carcinoma. TCRdb independently ran MiXCR on the multiplex PCR reads; one entry per CDR3 protein. The table lists tens of thousands of distinct CDR3 sequences, around 72% of them singletons. The material sequenced was liver tumor tissue from sampling region 2. The source is a middle-aged man with primary liver carcinoma and hepatitis B virus infection. The CDR3 runs from the conserved cysteine through the conserved F or W. A D gene is named only where the DNA matches it firmly. Some rows mark clone size as missing; the rest say once, few, many or name a class of expanded clone.

cdr3_nt: TGTGCCAGCAGCTCACCCCGGCCAGGGAACACAGATACGCAGTATTTT; cdr3_aa: CASSSPRPGNTDTQYF; d_call: NA; j_call: TRBJ2-3; clone_size: many; v_call: TRBV5-4
cdr3_nt: TGCAGCATGGCAGTCCCCCTCTTCTACGAGCAGTACTTC; cdr3_aa: CSMAVPLFYEQYF; d_call: NA; j_call: TRBJ2-7; clone_size: NA; v_call: TRBV29-1
cdr3_nt: TGTGCCAGCAGTGACCGCTCCTTCCAGCCCCAGCATTTT; cdr3_aa: CASSDRSFQPQHF; d_call: NA; j_call: TRBJ1-5; clone_size: medium-sized; v_call: TRBV6-2/TRBV6-3
cdr3_nt: TGTGCCAGCATCCGGGACTTGTCCCAATGGGAGCAGTTCTTC; cdr3_aa: CASIRDLSQWEQFF; d_call: NA; j_call: TRBJ2-1; clone_size: many; v_call: TRBV12-3/TRBV12-4
cdr3_nt: TGCATCAGCAGCACACCAGCGGGAAGGACCAAAAACATTCAGTACTTC; cdr3_aa: CISSTPAGRTKNIQYF; d_call: TRBD2; j_call: TRBJ2-4; clone_size: NA; v_call: TRBV10-1
cdr3_nt: TGTGCCGGCACGCTGGGCACCACAATAAATCAGCCCCAGCATTTT; cdr3_aa: CAGTLGTTINQPQHF; d_call: NA; j_call: TRBJ1-5; clone_size: NA; v_call: TRBV12-3/TRBV12-4
cdr3_nt: TGTGCCAACAGCTCGGGATTAGCGGGAATGTTGGATACGCAGTATTTT; cdr3_aa: CANSSGLAGMLDTQYF; d_call: TRBD2; j_call: TRBJ2-3; clone_size: NA; v_call: TRBV11-2
cdr3_nt: TGTGCCAGTAATCCCGGGGGCTACGGGCAGTACTTC; cdr3_aa: CASNPGGYGQYF; d_call: NA; j_call: TRBJ2-7; clone_size: NA; v_call: TRBV11-2
cdr3_nt: TGTGCCGGCAGTTGGGCGTCCAGGGAGATGGCGACCCAGTACTTC; cdr3_aa: CAGSWASREMATQYF; d_call: NA; j_call: TRBJ2-5; clone_size: NA; v_call: TRBV6-2/TRBV6-3
cdr3_nt: TGTGCCAGCAGCTTTGGACAGACCGAAGCTTTCTTT; cdr3_aa: CASSFGQTEAFF; d_call: NA; j_call: TRBJ1-1; clone_size: once; v_call: TRBV5-4
cdr3_nt: TGCGCCTGCAGCTTAGGGACTCTCCAAGAGACCCAGTACTTC; cdr3_aa: CACSLGTLQETQYF; d_call: NA; j_call: TRBJ2-5; clone_size: NA; v_call: TRBV11-1
cdr3_nt: TGCAGCGTACGAAACTCCGGGACGGTATACTCCTATGGCTACACCTTC; cdr3_aa: CSVRNSGTVYSYGYTF; d_call: NA; j_call: TRBJ1-2; clone_size: NA; v_call: TRBV29-1
cdr3_nt: TGTGCCGGTAGTGACAGTTTATCCGAAAACAATGAGCAGTTATTC; cdr3_aa: CAGSDSLSENNEQLF; d_call: NA; j_call: TRBJ2-1; clone_size: NA; v_call: TRBV7-9